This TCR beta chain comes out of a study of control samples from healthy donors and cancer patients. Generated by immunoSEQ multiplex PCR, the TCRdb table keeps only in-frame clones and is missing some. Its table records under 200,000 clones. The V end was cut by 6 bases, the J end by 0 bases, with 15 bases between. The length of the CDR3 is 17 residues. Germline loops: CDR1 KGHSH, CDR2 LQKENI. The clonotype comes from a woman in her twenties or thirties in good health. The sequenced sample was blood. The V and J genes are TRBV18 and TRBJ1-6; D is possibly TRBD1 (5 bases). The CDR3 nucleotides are TGTGCCAGCTCGGCGCGGGACCCTAGCTCCTATAATTCACCCCTCCACTTT. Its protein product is CASSARDPSSYNSPLHF.